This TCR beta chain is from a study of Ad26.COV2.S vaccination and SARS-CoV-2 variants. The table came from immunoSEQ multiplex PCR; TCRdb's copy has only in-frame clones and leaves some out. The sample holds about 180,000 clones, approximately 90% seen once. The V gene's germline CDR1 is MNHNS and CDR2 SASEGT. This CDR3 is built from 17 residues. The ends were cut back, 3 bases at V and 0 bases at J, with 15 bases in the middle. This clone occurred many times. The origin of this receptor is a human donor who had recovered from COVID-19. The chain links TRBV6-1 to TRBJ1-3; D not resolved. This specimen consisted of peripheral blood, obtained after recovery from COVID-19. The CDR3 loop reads CASSDRPPGGSGNTIYF. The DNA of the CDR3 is TGTGCCAGCAGTGATAGGCCTCCGGGAGGCTCTGGAAACACCATATATTTT.